One and the same sample provided the 18 T cell receptor beta chains below, sequenced in a study of neurological immune-mediated disorders. MiXCR was run by TCRdb on the 5' RACE reads, yielding one entry per CDR3 protein. There are tens of thousands of distinct CDR3 sequences in the sample; over 4.5% occur only once, and approximately 8% lies in the top ten. Documented time point: longitudinal time-point 2. The sample consisted of PBMCs. All receptors come from a woman in her sixties or seventies with multiple sclerosis.

This clonotype was seen repeatedly, ten times or more. The genes are TRBV9 and TRBJ2-7; weak D call: TRBD1 (5 bases). V shed 0 bases and J shed 7 bases, with 17 bases lying between them. The CDR3 runs 15 residues. CDR1 SGDLS and CDR2 YYNGEE come from the germline V gene. The CDR3 loop is CASSVGAQGLGEQYF. In DNA form, the CDR3 reads TGTGCCAGCAGCGTAGGGGCCCAGGGCTTGGGGGAGCAGTACTTC. The complete variable domain, with remaining parts taken from reference TRBV9 and TRBJ2-7, reads DSGVTQTPKHLITATGQRVTLRCSPRSGDLSVYWYQQSLDQGLQFLIQYYNGEERAKGNILERFSAQQFPDLHSELNLSSLELGDSALYFCASSVGAQGLGEQYFGPGTRLTVT.

This clonotype has ten or more counts. The genes are TRBV5-1 and TRBJ2-5; D unclear. Germline V gene sequence: CDR1 SGHRS, CDR2 YFSETQ. V was clipped by 5 bases and J by 0 bases, with 14 bases between them. This CDR3 is 15 amino acids long. CDR3 protein: CASSKSRIYQETQYF. The CDR3 DNA follows: TGCGCCAGCAGTAAATCCCGGATCTACCAAGAGACCCAGTACTTC.

The rearrangement links TRBV20-1 to TRBJ1-1, with unresolved D. CDR1 and CDR2 (germline): DFQATT, SNEGSKA (reference sequence). The CDR3 loop spans 13 amino acids. Trimming stripped 5 bases from V and 1 base from J, with 11 bases between. The chain's CDR3 is CSAPPPGNTEAFF. In nucleotides, the CDR3 is TGCAGTGCTCCCCCGCCGGGGAACACTGAAGCTTTCTTT.

This clonotype has a count of ten or more. J is TRBJ1-4 and V is TRBV5-4; D gene unclear. Germline CDR1 SGHNT, CDR2 YYREEE (reference sequence). Trimming removed 0 bases from V and 10 bases from J, with 7 bases in between. The CDR3 sequence is 12 residues long. CDR3 bases: TGTGCCAGCAGCTTGGCAACCGGAAAACTGTTTTTT. Its protein is CASSLATGKLFF.

This clonotype was seen at least ten times. J is TRBJ2-2 and V is TRBV7-8; D remains ambiguous. Trimming took off 5 bases at V and 5 bases at J, with 6 bases between the two ends. From germline, CDR1 is SGHVS and CDR2 FQNEAQ. The CDR3 is made up of 12 amino acids. The CDR3 DNA sequence: TGTGCCAGCAGCGGCAGGACCGGGGAGCTGTTTTTT. Translation: CASSGRTGELFF.

This clonotype showed up many times. The chain uses TRBV7-9 and TRBJ2-7; D might be TRBD1 (6 bases). This CDR3 contains 16 residues. Germline assignment: CDR1 SEHNR and CDR2 FQNEAQ (reference sequence). V was cut by 4 bases and J by 5 bases, with 21 bases left in between. For the CDR3, the DNA is TGTGCCAGCAGCTCCCCCCCCGGCAGGGGATGGGACGAGCAGTACTTC. It encodes CASSSPPGRGWDEQYF.

Many counts were recorded for this clonotype. The V and J genes are TRBV5-1 and TRBJ1-4, with 10 bases lining up with TRBD1. V dropped 4 bases and J dropped 3; count of bases not matched to a gene: 6. Germline-derived CDR1 and CDR2 are SGHRS and YFSETQ. This CDR3 comprises 16 residues. The CDR3 DNA is TGCGCCAGCAGCGAGGGGACAGGGGCAGCTAATGAAAAACTGTTTTTT. Translation: CASSEGTGAANEKLFF.

The table lists this clonotype with many counts. V gene TRBV5-5 combines with J gene TRBJ1-2; D call uncertain. Germline lookup yields CDR1 SGHKS and CDR2 YYEKEE (reference sequence). V lost 4 bases and J 7 bases, leaving 23 bases between the germline ends. The CDR3 consists of 16 residues. The CDR3 region is CASSIDTWATMVGYTF. In DNA, the CDR3 is TGTGCCAGCAGCATCGACACTTGGGCTACTATGGTTGGCTACACCTTC.

This clonotype showed up many times. The rearrangement joins TRBV5-1 to TRBJ2-1, with TRBD1 identical over 9 bases. V lost 4 bases and J lost 2; bases outside the gene matches: 4. Germline V gene sequence: CDR1 SGHRS, CDR2 YFSETQ. There are 15 residues in the CDR3. CDR3: CASSRDRATYNEQFF. As DNA, the CDR3 is TGCGCCAGCAGCCGGGACAGGGCGACCTACAATGAGCAGTTCTTC.

This clonotype was seen at least ten times. The rearrangement joins TRBV5-5 to TRBJ1-1; D unclear. The germline V and J ends were trimmed by 3 bases and 0 bases, with 9 bases remaining between them. The CDR3 contains 14 residues. Germline loops: CDR1 SGHKS, CDR2 YYEKEE (reference sequence). The DNA for the CDR3 is TGTGCCAGCAGCTGGCAAGGGATGAACACTGAAGCTTTCTTT. Protein sequence: CASSWQGMNTEAFF.

This clonotype was detected ten times or more. This sequence joins TRBV5-1 and TRBJ1-5; D remains ambiguous. Between the trimmed V and J ends, which lost 0 bases and 7 bases, there was a span of 8 bases. This CDR3 is 13 amino acids long. CDR1 SGHRS and CDR2 YFSETQ come from the germline V gene. The CDR3 reads CASSLEGVQPQHF. Here the CDR3 DNA reads TGCGCCAGCAGCTTGGAGGGTGTCCAGCCCCAGCATTTT.

This chain joins TRBV12-3 or TRBV12-4 and TRBJ2-4; unclear D gene. Trimming cost V 2 bases and J 14 bases, with 13 bases left between them. The CDR3 is 12 residues long. CDR3 nucleotides: TGTGCCAGCAGTTTACGAGGCGGATCGGAGTACTTC. Translation gives CASSLRGGSEYF.

With respect to this clonotype: One junction end does not reproduce the germline sequence, and a read error may be involved. The rearrangement joins TRBV7-7 to TRBJ2-5, with TRBD1 matching 11 bases. CDR1 is SSHAT and CDR2 is FNYEAQ in the germline V gene (reference sequence). CDR3 length: 15 residues. CDR3 coding DNA: TGTGCTAGCAGCCTCGGGACAGGGGGCCAAGAGACCCAGTACTTC. Protein: CASSLGTGGQETQYF.

This clonotype has a count of ten or more. The V and J genes are TRBV12-3 or TRBV12-4 and TRBJ1-1; no definite D call. This CDR3 region has 12 residues. The V and J ends lost 6 bases and 8 bases respectively, with 13 bases between them. CDR3: CASRPGNGEAFF. The CDR3 DNA reads as TGTGCCAGCAGACCCGGGAATGGGGAAGCTTTCTTT.

This clonotype was picked up many times. The V call is TRBV5-1, the J call TRBJ2-7; possibly TRBD1 for D (6 bases). The V gene lost 3 bases and the J gene lost 2 bases, with 15 bases spanning the gap. CDR3 length: 15 amino acids. The germline V gene has CDR1 SGHRS and CDR2 YFSETQ. CDR3 region: CASSYGTPSPYEQYF. Written as DNA, the CDR3 is TGCGCCAGCAGCTACGGGACACCGAGCCCCTACGAGCAGTACTTC.

This clonotype was counted ten times or more. The chain joins TRBV5-1 to TRBJ2-4, with D tentatively TRBD1 (6 bases). Germline V gene lookup returns CDR1 SGHRS and CDR2 YFSETQ. The CDR3 has 16 residues. Trimming removed 0 bases from V and 0 bases from J, with 10 bases in between. CDR3 sequence: CASSLDRELAKNIQYF. DNA of the CDR3: TGCGCCAGCAGCTTGGACAGGGAACTAGCCAAAAACATTCAGTACTTC.

This clonotype was seen at least ten times. CDR3 nucleotides: TGCAGTGCTAAAGGGACAGGGGTCATCCCAGATACGCAGTATTTT. This sequence encodes CSAKGTGVIPDTQYF. This chain joins TRBV20-1 and TRBJ2-3; 10 positions match TRBD1. CDR1 DFQATT and CDR2 SNEGSKA come from the germline V gene (reference sequence). With V trimmed by 4 bases and J by 4 bases, 8 bases remained unmatched. The CDR3 runs to 15 residues.

This clonotype was seen ten or more times. The rearrangement links TRBV5-1 to TRBJ2-7; 12 nucleotides match TRBD2. CDR1 is SGHRS, CDR2 YFSETQ, per germline. The CDR3 has 16 residues. Trimming cost V 1 base and J 2 bases; bases outside gene matches: 4. In DNA, the CDR3 is TGCGCCAGCAGCTTGACTACTAGCGGGGGGACCTACGAGCAGTACTTC. It is translated as CASSLTTSGGTYEQYF.